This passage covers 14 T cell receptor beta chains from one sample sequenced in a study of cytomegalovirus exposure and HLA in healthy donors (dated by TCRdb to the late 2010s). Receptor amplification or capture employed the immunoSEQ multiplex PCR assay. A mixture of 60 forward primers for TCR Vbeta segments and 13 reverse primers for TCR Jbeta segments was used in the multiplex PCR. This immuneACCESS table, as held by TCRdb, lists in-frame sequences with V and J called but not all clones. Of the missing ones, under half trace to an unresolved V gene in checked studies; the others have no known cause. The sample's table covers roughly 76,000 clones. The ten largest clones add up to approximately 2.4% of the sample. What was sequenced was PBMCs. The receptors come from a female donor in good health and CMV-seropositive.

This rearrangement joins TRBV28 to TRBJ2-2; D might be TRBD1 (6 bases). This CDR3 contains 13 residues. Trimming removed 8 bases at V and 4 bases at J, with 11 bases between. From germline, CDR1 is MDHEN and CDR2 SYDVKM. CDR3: CASDRGITGELFF. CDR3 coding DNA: TGTGCCAGCGATAGGGGGATCACCGGGGAGCTGTTTTTT.

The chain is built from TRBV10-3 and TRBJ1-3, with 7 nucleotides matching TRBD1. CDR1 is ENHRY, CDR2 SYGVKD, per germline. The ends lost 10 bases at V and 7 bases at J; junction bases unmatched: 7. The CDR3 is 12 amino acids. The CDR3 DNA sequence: TGTGCCACCGGGGACAGCGGGAACACCATATATTTT. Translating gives CATGDSGNTIYF.

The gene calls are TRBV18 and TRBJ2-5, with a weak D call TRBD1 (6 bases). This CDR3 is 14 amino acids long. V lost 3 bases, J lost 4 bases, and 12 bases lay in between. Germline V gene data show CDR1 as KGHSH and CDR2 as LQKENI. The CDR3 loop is CASSPPSRGETQYF. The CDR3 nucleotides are TGTGCCAGCTCACCTCCCTCCAGGGGAGAGACCCAGTACTTC.

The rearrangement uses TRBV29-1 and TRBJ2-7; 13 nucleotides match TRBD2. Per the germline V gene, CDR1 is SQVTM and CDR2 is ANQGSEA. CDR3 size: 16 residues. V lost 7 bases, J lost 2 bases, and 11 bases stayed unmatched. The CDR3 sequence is CSGEGLAGRVAYEQYF. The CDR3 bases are TGCAGCGGTGAGGGACTAGCGGGACGGGTCGCCTACGAGCAGTACTTC.

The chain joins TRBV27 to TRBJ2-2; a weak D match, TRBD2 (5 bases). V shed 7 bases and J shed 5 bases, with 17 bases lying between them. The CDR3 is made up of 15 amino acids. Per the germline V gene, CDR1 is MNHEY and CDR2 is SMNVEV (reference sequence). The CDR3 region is CASTTSGVVTGELFF. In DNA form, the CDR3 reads TGTGCCAGCACCACCAGCGGAGTAGTAACCGGGGAGCTGTTTTTT.

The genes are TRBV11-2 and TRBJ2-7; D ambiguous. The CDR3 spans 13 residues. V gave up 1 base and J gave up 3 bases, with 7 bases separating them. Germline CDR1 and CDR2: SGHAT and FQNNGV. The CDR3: CASSLVTSYEQYF. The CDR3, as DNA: TGTGCCAGCAGCTTAGTGACAAGCTACGAGCAGTACTTC.

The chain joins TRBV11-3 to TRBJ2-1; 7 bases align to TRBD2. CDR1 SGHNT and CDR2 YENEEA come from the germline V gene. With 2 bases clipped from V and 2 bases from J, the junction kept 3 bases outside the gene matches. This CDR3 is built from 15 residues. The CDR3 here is CASSLREGPYNEQFF. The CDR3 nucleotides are TGTGCCAGCAGCTTAAGGGAGGGCCCCTACAATGAGCAGTTCTTC.

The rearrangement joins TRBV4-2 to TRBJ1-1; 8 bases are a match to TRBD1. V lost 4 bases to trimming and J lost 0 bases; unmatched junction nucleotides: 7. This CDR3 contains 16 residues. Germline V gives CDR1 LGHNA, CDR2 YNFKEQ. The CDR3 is CASSRVGTGMNTEAFF. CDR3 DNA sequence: TGTGCCAGCAGCCGGGTAGGGACAGGCATGAACACTGAAGCTTTCTTT.

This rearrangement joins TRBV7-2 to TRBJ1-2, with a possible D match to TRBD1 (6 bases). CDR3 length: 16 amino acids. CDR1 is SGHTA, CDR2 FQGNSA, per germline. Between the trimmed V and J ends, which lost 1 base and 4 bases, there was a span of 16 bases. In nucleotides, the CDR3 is TGTGCCAGCAGCTTAGTGTTGTGGCAGGGGCTCTATGGCTACACCTTC. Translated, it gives CASSLVLWQGLYGYTF.

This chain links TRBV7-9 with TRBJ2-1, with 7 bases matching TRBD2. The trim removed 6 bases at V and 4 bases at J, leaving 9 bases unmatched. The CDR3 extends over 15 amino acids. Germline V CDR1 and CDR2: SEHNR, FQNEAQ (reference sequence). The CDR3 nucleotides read TGTGCCAGCAGTGAAGTGGGGGAGGGATACAATGAGCAGTTCTTC. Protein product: CASSEVGEGYNEQFF. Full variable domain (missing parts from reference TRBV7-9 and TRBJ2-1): DTGVSQNPRHKITKRGQNVTFRCDPISEHNRLYWYRQTLGQGPEFLTYFQNEAQLEKSRLLSDRFSAERPKGSFSTLEIQRTEQGDSAMYLCASSEVGEGYNEQFFGPGTRLTVL.

The CDR3 region has the DNA TGTGCCAGCAGTTACAATCTAGCGGGGGTTTTAGAGCAGTACTTC. Its protein product is CASSYNLAGVLEQYF. This chain uses TRBV6-5 with TRBJ2-7; 10 nucleotides align to TRBD2. The junction had 8 bases not matched to a gene; V was cut back by 2 bases and J by 7 bases. From germline, CDR1 is MNHEY and CDR2 SVGAGI. The CDR3 spans 15 residues.

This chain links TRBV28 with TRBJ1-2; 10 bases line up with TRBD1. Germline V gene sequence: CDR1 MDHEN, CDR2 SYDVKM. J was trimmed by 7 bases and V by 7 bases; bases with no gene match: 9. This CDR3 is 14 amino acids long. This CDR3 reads CASTSLGDRGGYTF. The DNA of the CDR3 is TGTGCCAGCACCTCTCTCGGGGACAGGGGTGGCTACACCTTC.

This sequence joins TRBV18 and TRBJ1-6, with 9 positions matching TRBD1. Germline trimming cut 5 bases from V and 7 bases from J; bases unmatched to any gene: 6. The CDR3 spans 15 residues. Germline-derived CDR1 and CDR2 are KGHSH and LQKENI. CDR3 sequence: CASSSGTGLNSPLHF. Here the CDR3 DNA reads TGTGCCAGCTCATCCGGGACAGGGCTCAATTCACCCCTCCACTTT.

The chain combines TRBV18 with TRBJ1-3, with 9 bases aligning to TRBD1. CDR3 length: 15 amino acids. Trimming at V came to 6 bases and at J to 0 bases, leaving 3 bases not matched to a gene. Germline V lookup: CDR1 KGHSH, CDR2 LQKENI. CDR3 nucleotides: TGTGCCAGCTCTTCGACAGGGGGCTCTGGAAACACCATATATTTT. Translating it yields CASSSTGGSGNTIYF.